The sequence of this T cell receptor beta chain was determined in a study of T cell changes during pregnancy in multiple sclerosis. Using immunoSEQ multiplex PCR, the repertoire was profiled, and TCRdb retains in-frame clones only, with some absent. In the table there are about 36,000 clones, about 91% of which are singletons. Sequenced material: CD4+ T cells from peripheral blood mononuclear cells, taken after pregnancy. This TCR was recovered from a female donor with multiple sclerosis, enrolled in a pregnancy study.

The CDR3 is CASRHLAGGGNEQFF. CDR3 bases: TGTGCCAGCAGACATTTAGCGGGAGGGGGCAATGAGCAGTTCTTC. The genes are TRBV11-2 and TRBJ2-1, with TRBD2 matching 11 bases. In germline, CDR1 is SGHAT, CDR2 FQNNGV. J gave up 6 bases and V 6 bases, and 7 bases lay outside the gene matches. The CDR3 extends over 15 amino acids.